This is a list of T cell receptor beta chains from one sample in a study of T cell responses to AZD1222 COVID-19 vaccine. Generated by immunoSEQ multiplex PCR, the TCRdb table keeps only in-frame clones and is missing some. The sample holds over 110,000 clones, around 90% seen once. The sample in question was peripheral blood, obtained on day 0 of AZD1222 vaccination. The source of these receptors is an adult in good health. The CDR3 runs from the conserved cysteine through the conserved F or W. Fields, in order: J gene, D gene, V gene, clone size, CDR3 DNA, CDR3 protein. D genes are given only for firm matches. Expanded clones get a size class; other rows say once, few or many, or leave the size out.

J gene: TRBJ2-7
D gene: NA
V gene: TRBV19
clone size: NA
CDR3 DNA: TGTGCCAGTAGTATATTGCCAGGACCGAGCTACGAGCAGTACTTC
CDR3 protein: CASSILPGPSYEQYF

J gene: TRBJ2-1
D gene: TRBD2
V gene: TRBV4-2
clone size: NA
CDR3 DNA: TGTGCCAGCAGCCAAGACCTGCTAGCGGTCTACAATGAGCAGTTCTTC
CDR3 protein: CASSQDLLAVYNEQFF

J gene: TRBJ2-5
D gene: NA
V gene: TRBV2
clone size: NA
CDR3 DNA: TGTGCCAGCAGTGTCTACCAAGAGACCCAGTACTTC
CDR3 protein: CASSVYQETQYF

J gene: TRBJ1-6
D gene: TRBD1
V gene: TRBV5-1
clone size: NA
CDR3 DNA: TGCGCCAGCAGCCGGGACAGAGGGTCACCCCTCCACTTT
CDR3 protein: CASSRDRGSPLHF

J gene: TRBJ2-7
D gene: NA
V gene: TRBV6-6
clone size: NA
CDR3 DNA: TGTGCCAGCAGCCCTGGGACAACCGCACTTTACGAGCAGTACTTC
CDR3 protein: CASSPGTTALYEQYF

J gene: TRBJ2-5
D gene: TRBD2
V gene: TRBV10-3
clone size: NA
CDR3 DNA: TGTGCCATCAGTGAGTCGTCGACTAGCGGGAGGGCCTTTGAGACCCAGTACTTC
CDR3 protein: CAISESSTSGRAFETQYF

J gene: TRBJ2-1
D gene: NA
V gene: TRBV18
clone size: NA
CDR3 DNA: TGTGCCAGCTCACTATCCTACAATGAGCAGTTCTTC
CDR3 protein: CASSLSYNEQFF

J gene: TRBJ2-4
D gene: NA
V gene: TRBV6-5
clone size: NA
CDR3 DNA: TGTGCCAGCAGTTACTCGAGACAGCTAGCCAAAAACATTCAGTACTTC
CDR3 protein: CASSYSRQLAKNIQYF

J gene: TRBJ1-1
D gene: NA
V gene: TRBV5-1
clone size: NA
CDR3 DNA: TGCGCCAGCAGCCGTTTTGGGGCTCCGGACACTGAAGCTTTCTTT
CDR3 protein: CASSRFGAPDTEAFF

J gene: TRBJ1-4
D gene: NA
V gene: TRBV7-2
clone size: NA
CDR3 DNA: TGTGCCAGCAGCTTAGGGCCGGGGAGGGGTGAAAAACTGTTTTTT
CDR3 protein: CASSLGPGRGEKLFF

J gene: TRBJ2-1
D gene: TRBD2
V gene: TRBV7-9
clone size: NA
CDR3 DNA: TGTGCCAGCAGCTTCCTAGCGGGAGTTAATGAGCAGTTCTTC
CDR3 protein: CASSFLAGVNEQFF

J gene: TRBJ2-3
D gene: TRBD2
V gene: TRBV5-1
clone size: NA
CDR3 DNA: TGCGCCAGCAGCTCCTACGGACTAGTTCCCGATACGCAGTATTTT
CDR3 protein: CASSSYGLVPDTQYF

J gene: TRBJ1-1
D gene: NA
V gene: TRBV29-1
clone size: few
CDR3 DNA: TGCAGCGTTGAACAGAGAAACACTGAAGCTTTCTTT
CDR3 protein: CSVEQRNTEAFF

J gene: TRBJ1-2
D gene: TRBD1
V gene: TRBV9
clone size: NA
CDR3 DNA: TGTGCCAGCAGCGTGGGGGACAGGGGAAACTATGGCTACACCTTC
CDR3 protein: CASSVGDRGNYGYTF

J gene: TRBJ1-6
D gene: TRBD1
V gene: TRBV14
clone size: NA
CDR3 DNA: TGTGCCAGCAGCCAGTACAGGGGGTCTGGGTATAATTCACCCCTCCACTTT
CDR3 protein: CASSQYRGSGYNSPLHF

J gene: TRBJ1-5
D gene: TRBD1
V gene: TRBV25-1
clone size: NA
CDR3 DNA: TGTGCCAGCAGTGAGGGGACAGGGGAAGGCAATCAGCCCCAGCATTTT
CDR3 protein: CASSEGTGEGNQPQHF

J gene: TRBJ2-1
D gene: NA
V gene: TRBV11-3
clone size: once
CDR3 DNA: TGTGCCAGCAGCTTCTCGGACTACAATGAGCAGTTCTTC
CDR3 protein: CASSFSDYNEQFF

J gene: TRBJ1-6
D gene: NA
V gene: TRBV7-9
clone size: NA
CDR3 DNA: TGTGCCAGCTATTATTCGGGGAATTCACCCCTCCACTTT
CDR3 protein: CASYYSGNSPLHF

J gene: TRBJ2-5
D gene: NA
V gene: TRBV11-3
clone size: NA
CDR3 DNA: TGTGCCAGCAGCCCAGGAGGTTATTTAGAAGAGACCCAGTACTTC
CDR3 protein: CASSPGGYLEETQYF

J gene: TRBJ1-1
D gene: NA
V gene: TRBV30
clone size: NA
CDR3 DNA: TGTGCCTGGAGTGTACTTGGAGAGTTTGAAGCTTTCTTT
CDR3 protein: CAWSVLGEFEAFF

J gene: TRBJ2-7
D gene: NA
V gene: TRBV7-9
clone size: NA
CDR3 DNA: TGTGCCAGCAGCGCCGGGACAAGTTACGAGCAGTACTTC
CDR3 protein: CASSAGTSYEQYF

J gene: TRBJ1-4
D gene: NA
V gene: TRBV19
clone size: NA
CDR3 DNA: TGTGCCAGTAGCCCGGGCGGTAATGAAAAACTGTTTTTT
CDR3 protein: CASSPGGNEKLFF

J gene: TRBJ2-1
D gene: TRBD1
V gene: TRBV6-9
clone size: NA
CDR3 DNA: TGTGCCAGCAGCCGACAGGGGCGAAATTACAATGAGCAGTTCTTC
CDR3 protein: CASSRQGRNYNEQFF

J gene: TRBJ2-7
D gene: NA
V gene: TRBV11-2
clone size: once
CDR3 DNA: TGTGCCAGCAGCTTATCCGGGACCTACGAGCAGTACTTC
CDR3 protein: CASSLSGTYEQYF

J gene: TRBJ2-5
D gene: TRBD2
V gene: TRBV3-1/TRBV3-2
clone size: NA
CDR3 DNA: TGTGCCAGCAGCCAATACGGGGGCACAGGCACGGCTAGCGGGACTCTGGGGGAGACCCAGTACTTC
CDR3 protein: CASSQYGGTGTASGTLGETQYF

J gene: TRBJ2-5
D gene: TRBD2
V gene: TRBV7-9
clone size: NA
CDR3 DNA: TGTGCCAGCCAACTAGCGGCCGCCCAAGAGACCCAGTACTTC
CDR3 protein: CASQLAAAQETQYF

J gene: TRBJ1-1
D gene: NA
V gene: TRBV5-4
clone size: NA
CDR3 DNA: TGTGCCAGCAGCTGGGGGCGGGGGAACACTGAAGCTTTCTTT
CDR3 protein: CASSWGRGNTEAFF

J gene: TRBJ1-4
D gene: NA
V gene: TRBV28
clone size: NA
CDR3 DNA: TGTGCCAGCAGTTTAGGCCTCAGGGCGGCTAATGAAAAACTGTTTTTT
CDR3 protein: CASSLGLRAANEKLFF

J gene: TRBJ1-1
D gene: NA
V gene: TRBV9
clone size: NA
CDR3 DNA: TGTGCCAGCAGCGGGGGTGAGAGAATGAACACTGAAGCTTTCTTT
CDR3 protein: CASSGGERMNTEAFF